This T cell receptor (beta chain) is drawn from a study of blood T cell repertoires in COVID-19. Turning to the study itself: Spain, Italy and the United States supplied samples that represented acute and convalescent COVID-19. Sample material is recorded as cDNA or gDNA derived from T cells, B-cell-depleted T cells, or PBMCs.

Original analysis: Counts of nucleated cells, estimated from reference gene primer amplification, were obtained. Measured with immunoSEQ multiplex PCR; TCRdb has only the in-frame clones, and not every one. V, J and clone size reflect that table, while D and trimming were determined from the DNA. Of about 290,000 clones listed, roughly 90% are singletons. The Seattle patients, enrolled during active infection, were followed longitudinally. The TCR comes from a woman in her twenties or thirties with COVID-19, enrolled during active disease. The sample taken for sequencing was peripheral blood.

The CDR3 bases are TGTGCCAGCAGCTTAGAGGGTTCTGGGACTAGCGGGGCATATGAGCAGTTCTTC. This encodes CASSLEGSGTSGAYEQFF. The gene calls are TRBV7-2 and TRBJ2-1, with 13 bases matching TRBD2. The CDR3 has 18 amino acids. The germline gives CDR1 SGHTA, CDR2 FQGNSA. Germline trimming cut 1 base from V and 8 bases from J; bases unmatched to any gene: 11.